A selection of T cell receptor beta chains follows, all from one sample in a study of T cells in Graves' hyperthyroidism and ophthalmopathy. From the multiplex PCR reads, TCRdb called clonotypes with MiXCR, one entry per CDR3 protein. The sample lists 300,000 to 350,000 distinct CDR3 sequences, 18% occurring once. Material for sequencing was blood. These receptors were taken from a woman in her fifties or sixties with Graves' hyperthyroidism. Each CDR3 is given with its conserved first and last residue. D genes are given only for firm matches. Only some rows state a clone size, as once, few, many or a class for expanded clones.

j_call d_call v_call clone_size cdr3_nt cdr3_aa
TRBJ2-1 TRBD2 TRBV11-2 many TGTGCCAGCAGCTTAGGGGGCGGGGGCTCCTACAATGAGCAGTTCTTC CASSLGGGGSYNEQFF
TRBJ1-1 NA TRBV29-1 few TGCAGCGTTGACGGGCAGGGCTCGGTCGAAGCTTTCTTT CSVDGQGSVEAFF
TRBJ1-1 NA TRBV27 many TGTGCCAGCAGTTCATGGGGCACTGAAGCTTTCTTT CASSSWGTEAFF
TRBJ1-4 NA TRBV2 many TGTGCCAGCAGCCGGGGGCCAGGGATGGATGAAAAACTGTTTTTT CASSRGPGMDEKLFF
TRBJ2-7 NA TRBV28 NA TGTGCCAGCAGTCATCCGGACATATACGAGCAGTACTTC CASSHPDIYEQYF
TRBJ2-3 NA TRBV4-2 few TGTGCCAGCAGCCAAGGAAATTCCGCTGGAGATACGCAGTATTTT CASSQGNSAGDTQYF
TRBJ2-3 NA TRBV3-1 few TGTGCCAGCAGCCAAGAGGGGGGTGAGGATACGCAGTATTTT CASSQEGGEDTQYF
TRBJ1-2 NA TRBV20-1 few TGCAGTGCTAGTGGGGATATGGGCTATGGCTACACCTTC CSASGDMGYGYTF
TRBJ2-1 TRBD2 TRBV5-4 many TGTGCCAGCAGCTTCATAGCGGGGGATTACAATGAGCAGTTCTTC CASSFIAGDYNEQFF
TRBJ1-3 NA TRBV3-1 many TGTGCCAGCAGCCAAGGGCGGGACTCTGGAAACACCATATATTTT CASSQGRDSGNTIYF
TRBJ2-4 NA TRBV4-1 NA TGCGCCAGCAGCCAAGACGGGTTCGTCCAGTCAGGATTAGCCAAAAACATTCAGTACTTC CASSQDGFVQSGLAKNIQYF
TRBJ2-7 NA TRBV20-1 NA TGCAGTGCTAGAGATGTATCCAAGGGATGGTACGAGCAGTACTTC CSARDVSKGWYEQYF
TRBJ1-5 NA TRBV27 NA TGTGCCAGCAGTCCACTACAGGGACCCCAGCATTTT CASSPLQGPQHF
TRBJ2-5 NA TRBV3-1 many TGTGCCAGCAGCCAAGAAGGGGGAGTGGAGACCCAGTACTTC CASSQEGGVETQYF
TRBJ1-1 NA TRBV14 NA TGTGCCAGCAGCCAGACGGCCACTGAAGCTTTCTTT CASSQTATEAFF
TRBJ1-6 NA TRBV6-1 few TGTGCCAGCAGTGAACAGACAGGTGGTAATTCACCCCTCCACTTT CASSEQTGGNSPLHF
TRBJ1-2 NA TRBV12-3/TRBV12-4 many TGTGCCAGCACCCTGCAAACGTGGCAGGGCTACACCTTC CASTLQTWQGYTF
TRBJ1-3 TRBD1 TRBV20-1 NA TGCAGTGCTAGAGCCTCGGGACAGAGGCGCTCTGGAAACACCATATATTTT CSARASGQRRSGNTIYF
TRBJ2-1 NA TRBV7-9 NA TGTGCCAGCAGCCCTGAAGGGACGTGGAATGAGCAGTTCTTC CASSPEGTWNEQFF
TRBJ2-7 NA TRBV7-9 many TGTGCCAGCAGCTTAACAGCCCCCTACGAGCAGTACTTC CASSLTAPYEQYF
TRBJ1-1 NA TRBV5-4 few TGTGCCAGCAGCACAGATATGAACACTGAAGCTTTCTTT CASSTDMNTEAFF
TRBJ2-7 NA TRBV29-1 NA TGCAGCGTTGAAGTGGCAGTAACCTACGAGCAGTACTTC CSVEVAVTYEQYF
TRBJ1-2 TRBD1 TRBV6-1 many TGTGCCAGCCGGACAGGGAATGGGTATGGCTACACCTTC CASRTGNGYGYTF
TRBJ1-4 NA TRBV6-1 NA TGTGCCAGCAACCCCCGGGGAGGGACCTCAACTAATGAAAAACTGTTTTTT CASNPRGGTSTNEKLFF
TRBJ1-1 NA TRBV5-1 many TGCGCCAGCAGCTTGGAGGGAGTCCAGACCGGTGAAGCTTTCTTT CASSLEGVQTGEAFF
TRBJ2-6 TRBD1 TRBV29-1 few TGCAGCGTTGAAACAGGGGGCTCCTCTGGGGCCAACGTCCTGACTTTC CSVETGGSSGANVLTF
TRBJ2-7 NA TRBV6-1 NA TGTGCCAGCACTAAGAAGTGGAACTACGAGCAGTACTTC CASTKKWNYEQYF
TRBJ1-3 TRBD1 TRBV2 few TGTGCCAGCAGTGCTCAGGGGGGCCTCTCTGGAAACACCATATATTTT CASSAQGGLSGNTIYF
TRBJ2-5 NA TRBV11-2 few TGTGCCAGCAGATATCAGGGGAGTGGAGAGACCCAGTACTTC CASRYQGSGETQYF
TRBJ1-1 TRBD1 TRBV2 few TGTGCCAGCAGCCCGATAGGGGGACAGGGTGGAACTGAAGCTTTCTTT CASSPIGGQGGTEAFF
TRBJ1-3 NA TRBV20-1 NA TGCAGTGCTAAGGCCTCTGGAAACACCATATATTTT CSAKASGNTIYF
TRBJ2-7 TRBD1 TRBV7-9 many TGTGCCAGCAGCTCTCAAACGGGACAGGGCTACGAGCAGTACTTC CASSSQTGQGYEQYF
TRBJ1-1 NA TRBV9 NA TGTGCCAGCAGCCTCCGGGACACGCCTTACGAGGCTTTCTTT CASSLRDTPYEAFF
TRBJ2-1 NA TRBV5-1 many TGCGCCAGCAGCCTGTCAGGCAATGAGCAGTTCTTC CASSLSGNEQFF
TRBJ2-1 NA TRBV12-3/TRBV12-4 NA TGTGCCAGCAGTTTAGTAGCGCTAGAGATTACCTACAATGAGCAGTTCTTC CASSLVALEITYNEQFF
TRBJ2-3 NA TRBV5-1 many TGCGCCAGCAGCTGGGGAGGGGGGAGCACAGATACGCAGTATTTT CASSWGGGSTDTQYF
TRBJ2-5 NA TRBV6-6 NA TGTGCCAGCAGTTACTCCGACCAAGAGACCCAGTACTTC CASSYSDQETQYF
TRBJ1-2 NA TRBV10-3 many TGTGCCATCAGTGATAACGGTTATGGCTACACCTTC CAISDNGYGYTF
TRBJ2-1 TRBD2 TRBV9 many TGTGCCAGCAGCGTACTAGCGGGGGGGCGAGATGAGCAGTTCTTC CASSVLAGGRDEQFF
TRBJ2-3 TRBD2 TRBV19 few TGTGCCAGTAGTATAAAAGCGGGGGTAAAAGATACGCAGTATTTT CASSIKAGVKDTQYF
TRBJ2-2 NA TRBV7-3 few TGTGCCAGCAGCCAACAGTCACCGACCACCGGGGAGCTGTTTTTT CASSQQSPTTGELFF
TRBJ1-1 NA TRBV29-1 few TGCAGCGCCGGACACCAGAACACTGAAGCTTTCTTT CSAGHQNTEAFF
TRBJ2-3 TRBD2 TRBV7-3 many TGTGCCAGCAGCGCAGCGGGAGGGTACACAGATACGCAGTATTTT CASSAAGGYTDTQYF
TRBJ1-5 NA TRBV15 NA TGTGCCACCAGCAGCTTAGATAGCAATCAGCCCCAGCATTTT CATSSLDSNQPQHF
TRBJ2-7 TRBD2 TRBV11-2 few TGTGCCAGCAGTTTCCAGACTAGCACCTACGAGCAGTACTTC CASSFQTSTYEQYF
TRBJ1-4 NA TRBV20-1 many TGCAGTGCTAGAGGCCAGGATGAAAAACTGTTTTTT CSARGQDEKLFF
TRBJ2-2 TRBD2 TRBV20-1 many TGCAGTGCTAGAGATCGAACTAGCGGGAGAGGAACCGGGGAGCTGTTTTTT CSARDRTSGRGTGELFF
TRBJ2-7 NA TRBV10-3 few TGTGCGACATCGATGGGGGGCAGCTACGAGCAGTACTTC CATSMGGSYEQYF
TRBJ2-7 TRBD1 TRBV5-5 many TGTGCCAGCAGCTTACAGGGGACCTCTTCCTACGAGCAGTACTTC CASSLQGTSSYEQYF
TRBJ2-7 TRBD1 TRBV2 many TGTGCCAGCTTTTCTTTCGGTCCGAATTCGGGACAGGGGGCCTACGAGCAGTACTTC CASFSFGPNSGQGAYEQYF
TRBJ2-2 NA TRBV28 NA TGTGCCAGCAGTTTGATGACAAGCTCGCGGGCCGGGGAGCTGTTTTTT CASSLMTSSRAGELFF
TRBJ1-6 NA TRBV4-1 NA TGCGCCAGCAGCCAAGACCCCGGCCGGGGGGGTTCACCCCTCCACTTT CASSQDPGRGGSPLHF
TRBJ2-3 TRBD2 TRBV7-6 many TGTGCCAGCAGCTTAGCGTCTGCGGGGGGGCTGGATACGCAGTATTTT CASSLASAGGLDTQYF
TRBJ1-5 NA TRBV11-2 NA TGTGCCAGCAGCCGGGACTCCGGGGATCAGCCCCAGCATTTT CASSRDSGDQPQHF
TRBJ1-6 NA TRBV4-1 few TGCGCCAGCAGCCAAGATAGGGGGGTAGGTTCACCCCTCCACTTT CASSQDRGVGSPLHF
TRBJ2-1 NA TRBV20-1 many TGCAGTGCTAGACGGGGCGGGGGCCCGCGCAATGAGCAGTTCTTC CSARRGGGPRNEQFF
TRBJ1-1 NA TRBV20-1 many TGCAGTGCTAGAGATGGTGGGATGAACACTGAAGCTTTCTTT CSARDGGMNTEAFF
TRBJ2-7 TRBD1 TRBV7-9 few TGTGCCAGCAGCTCGGGGACAGTGGGGGACGGGTCCTACGAGCAGTACTTC CASSSGTVGDGSYEQYF